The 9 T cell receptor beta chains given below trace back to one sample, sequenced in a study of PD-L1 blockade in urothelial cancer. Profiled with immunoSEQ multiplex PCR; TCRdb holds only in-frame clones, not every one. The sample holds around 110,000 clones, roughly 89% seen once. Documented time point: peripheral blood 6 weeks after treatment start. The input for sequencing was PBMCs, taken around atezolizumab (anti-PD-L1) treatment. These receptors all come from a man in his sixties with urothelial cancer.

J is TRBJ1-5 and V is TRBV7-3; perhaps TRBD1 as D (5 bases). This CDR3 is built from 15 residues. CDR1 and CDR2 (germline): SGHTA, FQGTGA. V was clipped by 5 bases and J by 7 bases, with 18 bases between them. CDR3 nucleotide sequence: TGTGCCAGCAGCCCCCACCTCAGGGAGGAACAGCCCCAGCATTTT. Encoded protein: CASSPHLREEQPQHF. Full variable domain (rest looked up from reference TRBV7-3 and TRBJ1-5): GAGVSQTPSNKVTEKGKYVELRCDPISGHTALYWYRQSLGQGPEFLIYFQGTGAADDSGLPNDRFFAVRPEGSVSTLKIQRTERGDSAVYLCASSPHLREEQPQHFGDGTRLSIL.

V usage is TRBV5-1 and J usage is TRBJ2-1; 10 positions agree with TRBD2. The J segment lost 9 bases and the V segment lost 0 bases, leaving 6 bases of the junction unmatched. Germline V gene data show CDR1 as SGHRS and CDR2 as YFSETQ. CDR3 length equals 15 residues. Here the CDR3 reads CASSLGLAGETEQFF. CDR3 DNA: TGCGCCAGCAGCTTGGGGCTAGCGGGAGAGACTGAGCAGTTCTTC.

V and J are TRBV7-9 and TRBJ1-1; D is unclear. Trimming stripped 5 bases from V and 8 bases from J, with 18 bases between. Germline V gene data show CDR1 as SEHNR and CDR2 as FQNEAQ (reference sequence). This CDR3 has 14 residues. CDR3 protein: CASSPHLPGDEAFF. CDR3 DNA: TGTGCCAGCAGCCCACACCTGCCGGGAGACGAAGCTTTCTTT.

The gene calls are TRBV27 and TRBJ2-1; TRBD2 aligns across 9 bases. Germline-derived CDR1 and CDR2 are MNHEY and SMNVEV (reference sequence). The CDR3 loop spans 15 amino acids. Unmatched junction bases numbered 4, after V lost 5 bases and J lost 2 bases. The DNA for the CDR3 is TGTGCCAGCAGTCAGACTAGCGGAGCCTACAATGAGCAGTTCTTC. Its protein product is CASSQTSGAYNEQFF.

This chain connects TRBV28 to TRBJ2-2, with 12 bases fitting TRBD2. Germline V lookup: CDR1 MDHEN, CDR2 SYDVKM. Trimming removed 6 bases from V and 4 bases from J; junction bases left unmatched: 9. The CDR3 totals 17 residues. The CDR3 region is CASSPFTSGRPTGELFF. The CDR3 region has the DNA TGTGCCAGCAGCCCCTTTACTAGCGGGAGGCCCACCGGGGAGCTGTTTTTT.

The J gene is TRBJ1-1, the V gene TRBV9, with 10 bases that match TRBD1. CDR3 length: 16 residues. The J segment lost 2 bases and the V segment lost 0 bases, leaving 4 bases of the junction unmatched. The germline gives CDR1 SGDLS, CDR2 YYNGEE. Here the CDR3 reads CASSVARDRGNTEAFF. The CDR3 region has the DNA TGTGCCAGCAGCGTAGCCCGGGACAGGGGAAACACTGAAGCTTTCTTT.

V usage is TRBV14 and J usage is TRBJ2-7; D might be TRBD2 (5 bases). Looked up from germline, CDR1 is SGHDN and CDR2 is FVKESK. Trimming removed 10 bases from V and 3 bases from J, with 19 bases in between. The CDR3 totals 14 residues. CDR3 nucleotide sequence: TGTGCCACCTCCCCGCGAGGGTTAAACTACGAGCAGTACTTC. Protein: CATSPRGLNYEQYF. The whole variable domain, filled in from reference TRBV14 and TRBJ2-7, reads EAGVTQFPSHSVIEKGQTVTLRCDPISGHDNLYWYRRVMGKEIKFLLHFVKESKQDESGMPNNRFLAERTGGTYSTLKVQPAELEDSGVYFCATSPRGLNYEQYFGPGTRLTVT.

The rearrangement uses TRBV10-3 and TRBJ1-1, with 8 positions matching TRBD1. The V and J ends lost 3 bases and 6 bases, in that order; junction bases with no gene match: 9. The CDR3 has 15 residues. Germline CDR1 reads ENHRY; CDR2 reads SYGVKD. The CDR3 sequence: CAISDHGTGVPEAFF. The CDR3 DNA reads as TGTGCCATCAGTGACCATGGGACAGGCGTCCCTGAAGCTTTCTTT.

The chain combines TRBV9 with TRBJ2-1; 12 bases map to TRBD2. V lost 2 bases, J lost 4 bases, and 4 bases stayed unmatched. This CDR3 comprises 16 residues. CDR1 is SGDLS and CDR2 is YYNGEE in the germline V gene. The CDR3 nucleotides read TGTGCCAGCAGCGTGGCTAGCGGGGGGGAATACAATGAGCAGTTCTTC. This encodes CASSVASGGEYNEQFF. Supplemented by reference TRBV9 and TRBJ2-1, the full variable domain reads DSGVTQTPKHLITATGQRVTLRCSPRSGDLSVYWYQQSLDQGLQFLIQYYNGEERAKGNILERFSAQQFPDLHSELNLSSLELGDSALYFCASSVASGGEYNEQFFGPGTRLTVL.